This entry is about one T cell receptor (beta chain). This specimen belongs to a study of PD-L1 blockade in urothelial cancer. Turning to the study itself: Patients went on atezolizumab in 2014, receiving 1,200 mg intravenously every 3 weeks. Researchers looked at the blood 3 weeks (second dose) and 6 weeks after treatment began.

Trimming shortened V by 0 bases and J by 0 bases, and 10 bases separated the two germline ends. CDR1 is SGHNT and CDR2 is YYREEE in the germline V gene (reference sequence). The CDR3 runs 17 residues. Time point of the sample: pretreatment peripheral blood. Patients in the study were battling locally advanced or metastatic urothelial carcinoma. This table comes from immunoSEQ multiplex PCR, and its TCRdb copy is limited to in-frame clones, with some not included. The sample lists 60,000 to 75,000 clones; 84% were seen once. Sequencing used PBMCs, obtained around atezolizumab (anti-PD-L1) treatment. The gene calls are TRBV5-4 and TRBJ2-6; D is possibly TRBD2 (5 bases). The TCR originated in a woman aged 70 to 79 with urothelial cancer. CDR3 DNA sequence: TGTGCCAGCAGCTTGGCTCCGGGGAACTCTGGGGCCAACGTCCTGACTTTC. Translation: CASSLAPGNSGANVLTF. The complete variable domain, with remaining parts taken from reference TRBV5-4 and TRBJ2-6, reads ETGVTQSPTHLIKTRGQQVTLRCSSQSGHNTVSWYQQALGQGPQFIFQYYREEENGRGNFPPRFSGLQFPNYSSELNVNALELDDSALYLCASSLAPGNSGANVLTFGAGSRLTVL.